This T cell receptor beta chain emerged from a study of T cell repertoires in cytomegalovirus infection. The overall study: Both a matching HLA type and CMV infection were indicated by public TCR beta signatures. Overall study results and limits: The ex vivo response showed dominance by HLA-C-restricted CMV-specific TCR beta clonotypes. Cumulative frequency (of public TCR beta family members) identified carriers of CMV plus the relevant HLA.

Germline CDR1 is SGHTA and CDR2 is FQGNSA. The V gene end was trimmed by 3 bases and the J gene end by 7 bases; junction bases not matched to a gene: 3. CDR3 length: 14 residues. In this sample, this clonotype turned up many times. Antigen specificity is unknown. MiXCR, run by TCRdb on the reads, gives a single entry per CDR3 protein. The table has 200,000 to 300,000 distinct CDR3 sequences, roughly 13% seen once. The clonotype originates from a human donor in good health (CMV status not recorded). Some clones in this sample may be carry-over from other donors' samples. Sample: PBMCs. The chain couples TRBV7-2 to TRBJ1-6, with TRBD1 matching over 7 bases. CDR3 loop: CASSFLTGNSPLHF. As DNA, the CDR3 is TGTGCCAGCAGCTTCCTGACAGGGAATTCACCCCTCCACTTT.